This TCR delta chain comes out of a study of gamma-delta T cells after stem cell transplantation. Trimming at V came to 3 bases and at J to 0 bases, leaving 12 bases not matched to a gene. CDR3 length: 18 residues. Germline V gene data show CDR1 as TSWWSYY and CDR2 as QGS. The sample holds a few counts of this clone. TCRdb made new clone calls on the RT-PCR reads using CATT. The sample contains around 1,700 delta-chain clones, 4% to 4.5% of which appear only once. This chain links TRDV1 with TRDJ1, with 8 bases lining up with TRDD3. The origin of this receptor is a human donor. It is not recorded whose cells these are; they may come from a transplant donor. The sample taken for sequencing was gamma-delta T cells. The CDR3 region is CALGDTPTGGPYTDKLIF. In DNA, the CDR3 is TGTGCTCTTGGGGACACCCCGACTGGGGGCCCCTACACCGATAAACTCATCTTT.